The table lists the clone carrying this T cell receptor beta chain with a count of one. The antigen is unknown. Indicated treatment: roughly 10-day PBMC culture with coronavirus spike peptide pools or control peptides (ViraFEST assay). This record belongs to a study of vaccination and CD4 T cells after COVID-19. The overall study: The makeup of the convalescents was six males and four females, two of them Hispanic.

Once obtained from cultured CD4+ T cells, the DNA was sequenced using the Oncomine TCR Beta short-read assay. One entry per CDR3 protein, called by TCRdb with MiXCR from the PCR reads. Of some 20,000 distinct CDR3 sequences in the sample, around 55% are singletons; the top ten hold 9%. The receptor's source is a human donor who had recovered from COVID-19. Sequences were obtained from CD4+ T cells from blood, cultured in vitro.

In DNA form, the CDR3 reads TGCAGTGCTAGAGAGGCCACCGGACAGGGCTACAATGAGCAGTTCTTC. Translating it yields CSAREATGQGYNEQFF. This chain links TRBV20-1 with TRBJ2-1, with 8 nucleotides matching TRBD1. CDR3 length: 16 amino acids. The V segment lost 0 bases and the J segment 3 bases; nucleotides outside the gene matches: 7. Germline lookup yields CDR1 DFQATT and CDR2 SNEGSKA (reference sequence).